One sample yielded the 26 T cell receptor beta chains listed below, sequenced in a study of CD8+CD57+ T cells in acquired aplastic anemia. Individuals selected for sequencing had exhibited CD8+CD57+ cell expansion on flow cytometry. It was genomic DNA that served as the template for profiling TCR beta VDJ and CDR3. TCRdb independently ran MiXCR on the reads; one entry per CDR3 protein. The table shows about 120,000 distinct CDR3 sequences, with 50% to 70% occurring only once. The sequenced sample was sorted CD4+, CD8+, or CD8+CD57+ T cells (not recorded which) from PBMCs. The receptors shown here come from a human donor with aplastic anemia.

This clonotype was seen more than once but under ten times. This chain joins TRBV7-2 and TRBJ2-7, with unresolved D. The germline V and J ends were trimmed by 4 bases and 4 bases, with 11 bases remaining between them. The CDR3 has 13 residues. CDR1 SGHTA and CDR2 FQGNSA come from the germline V gene. This chain's CDR3 is CASSSFDGYEQYF. The DNA of the CDR3 is TGTGCCAGCAGCTCCTTCGACGGGTACGAGCAGTACTTC.

CDR3 coding DNA: TGTGCCACCAGCAGACCATATAATGAGCAGTTCTTC. Protein: CATSRPYNEQFF. The chain has TRBV15 and TRBJ2-1; D uncertain. Germline-derived CDR1 and CDR2 are LNHNV and YYDKDF (reference sequence). This CDR3 has 12 amino acids. V lost 2 bases to trimming and J lost 7 bases, with 6 bases between them.

This clonotype appeared many times. This chain connects TRBV7-9 to TRBJ2-3, with 10 bases lining up with TRBD1. V lost 3 bases to trimming and J lost 2 bases; unmatched junction nucleotides: 5. Germline CDR1 and CDR2: SEHNR and FQNEAQ (reference sequence). This CDR3 comprises 16 residues. CDR3 loop: CASSLTGTGVTDTQYF. The CDR3 DNA sequence: TGTGCCAGCAGCTTGACCGGGACAGGGGTCACAGATACGCAGTATTTT.

This clonotype was counted only a few times. V usage is TRBV15 and J usage is TRBJ1-5; 7 bases agree with TRBD1. CDR3 size: 15 residues. Germline CDR1 and CDR2: LNHNV and YYDKDF (reference sequence). V lost 1 base to trimming and J lost 5 bases; unmatched junction nucleotides: 5. The CDR3 is CATSRGGDRDQPQHF. CDR3 nucleotides: TGTGCCACCAGCAGAGGCGGTGACAGGGATCAGCCCCAGCATTTT.

This clonotype was found a few times. This chain connects TRBV27 to TRBJ2-1; the D is unclear. In germline, CDR1 is MNHEY, CDR2 SMNVEV (reference sequence). The CDR3 contains 10 residues. V lost 10 bases to trimming and J lost 9 bases, with 10 bases between them. The CDR3 bases are TGTGCCACCCTACTCAGTGAGCAGTTCTTC. As protein: CATLLSEQFF.

This clonotype was observed a single time. J is TRBJ1-5 and V is TRBV15; 7 bases are shared with TRBD1. Losses at the gene ends were 3 bases for V and 2 bases for J; bases not matched to a gene: 1. This CDR3 region has 14 residues. CDR1 LNHNV and CDR2 YYDKDF come from the germline V gene (reference sequence). The CDR3 bases are TGTGCCACCAGCAGCGACAGGGGCAATCAGCCCCAGCATTTT. This encodes CATSSDRGNQPQHF.

This rearrangement joins TRBV25-1 to TRBJ2-5, with 7 bases lining up with TRBD2. The CDR3 totals 15 residues. Germline trimming cut 2 bases from V and 2 bases from J; bases unmatched to any gene: 5. Looked up from germline, CDR1 is MGHDK and CDR2 is SYGVNS. The DNA for the CDR3 is TGTGCCAGCAGTGAACCAGCGGGGAAACAAGAGACCCAGTACTTC. Protein sequence: CASSEPAGKQETQYF. Variable domain in full (rest from reference TRBV25-1 and TRBJ2-5): EADIYQTPRYLVIGTGKKITLECSQTMGHDKMYWYQQDPGMELHLIHYSYGVNSTEKGDLSSESTVSRIRTEHFPLTLESARPSHTSQYLCASSEPAGKQETQYFGPGTRLLVL.

This clonotype has a handful of counts. The chain recombines TRBV24-1 with TRBJ2-5, with a tentative D call TRBD2 (6 bases). The CDR3 runs 14 residues. Germline-derived CDR1 and CDR2 are KGHDR and SFDVKD. V lost 1 base, J lost 5 bases, and 10 bases lay in between. The CDR3 here is CATSDLVGGETQYF. The CDR3 DNA reads as TGTGCCACCAGTGATTTAGTTGGGGGGGAGACCCAGTACTTC.

Ten or more counts support this clonotype. The gene calls are TRBV13 and TRBJ2-5, with TRBD2 identical over 8 bases. J was trimmed by 1 base and V by 1 base; bases with no gene match: 2. The CDR3 covers 15 residues. CDR1 is PRHDT and CDR2 is FYEKMQ in the germline V gene (reference sequence). The CDR3 region is CASSLAAGAQETQYF. CDR3 coding DNA: TGTGCCAGCAGCTTAGCAGCGGGGGCCCAAGAGACCCAGTACTTC.

CDR3 region: CSAKRDRRNTGELFF. CDR3 nucleotides: TGCAGTGCTAAAAGGGACAGGCGAAACACCGGGGAGCTGTTTTTT. This chain links TRBV20-1 with TRBJ2-2, with TRBD1 matching 8 bases. The CDR3 has 15 amino acids. Looked up from germline, CDR1 is DFQATT and CDR2 is SNEGSKA (reference sequence). With V trimmed by 4 bases and J by 2 bases, 6 bases remained unmatched.

The CDR3 region is CSAWRPDTQYF. The DNA of the CDR3 is TGCAGTGCATGGAGGCCAGATACGCAGTATTTT. The chain couples TRBV20-1 to TRBJ2-3, with a possible D match to TRBD2 (5 bases). Germline CDR1 and CDR2: DFQATT and SNEGSKA (reference sequence). This CDR3 is built from 11 residues. The V and J ends lost 6 bases and 4 bases respectively, with 8 bases between them.

This chain links TRBV10-3 with TRBJ2-7, with TRBD2 matching 7 bases. Germline CDR1 ENHRY, CDR2 SYGVKD. CDR3 length: 15 amino acids. Germline trimming cut 4 bases from V and 2 bases from J; bases unmatched to any gene: 8. The CDR3 sequence is CAISVGGGETYEQYF. CDR3 nucleotide sequence: TGTGCCATCAGTGTTGGGGGGGGGGAGACCTACGAGCAGTACTTC.

V and J are TRBV20-1 and TRBJ1-1; no reliable D call. Trimming pared 0 bases from V and 5 bases from J, leaving 7 bases between. Germline lookup yields CDR1 DFQATT and CDR2 SNEGSKA (reference sequence). This CDR3 is built from 12 residues. CDR3 sequence reads: CSARDWGTEAFF. The CDR3, as DNA: TGCAGTGCTAGAGATTGGGGAACTGAAGCTTTCTTT.

This clonotype was detected only once. Likely a read error: the CDR3 ends without its conserved phenylalanine or tryptophan. The chain uses TRBV7-2 and TRBJ1-1; D is possibly TRBD1 (5 bases). Germline V gives CDR1 SGHTA, CDR2 FQGNSA. Trimming took 4 bases from V and 8 from J, leaving 8 bases between them. The CDR3 consists of 11 residues. The CDR3 nucleotides read TGTGCCAGCAGCTGGGGGTTCGAAGCTTTCCTT. Protein sequence: CASSWGFEAFL.

The chain is built from TRBV20-1 and TRBJ1-1; D is possibly TRBD1 (5 bases). Germline V gene lookup returns CDR1 DFQATT and CDR2 SNEGSKA (reference sequence). V lost 4 bases and J lost 2, with 11 bases in between. This CDR3 contains 13 residues. CDR3 DNA sequence: TGCAGTGCTAATGGAGGGGAAAACACTGAAGCTTTCTTT. It specifies CSANGGENTEAFF.

This clonotype has only one observation. The chain uses TRBV9 and TRBJ2-3; the D gene is possibly TRBD2 (6 bases). Trimming took off 4 bases at V and 10 bases at J, with 13 bases between the two ends. Germline-derived CDR1 and CDR2 are SGDLS and YYNGEE. This CDR3 region has 12 residues. The CDR3: CASSPSWGAQYF. CDR3 bases: TGTGCCAGCAGCCCCTCCTGGGGGGCGCAGTATTTT.

CDR3 in DNA: TGTGCCAGCAGTTCCCGAGTTCCAGGCGGGGATACGCAGTATTTT. It codes for CASSSRVPGGDTQYF. The chain couples TRBV2 to TRBJ2-3; tentatively, D is TRBD2 (5 bases). The V gene lost 5 bases and the J gene lost 6 bases, with 18 bases spanning the gap. The CDR3 loop spans 15 amino acids. Germline V gene sequence: CDR1 SNHLY, CDR2 FYNNEI.

V is TRBV3-1 and J is TRBJ1-2; D is unresolved. The length of the CDR3 is 13 residues. V gave up 1 base and J gave up 7 bases, with 10 bases separating them. CDR1 LGHDT and CDR2 YNNKEL come from the germline V gene (reference sequence). CDR3 nucleotides: TGTGCCAGCAGCCAAGGAGAGGGAAGTGGCTACACCTTC. Translating gives CASSQGEGSGYTF.

Note on this clonotype: The junction shows a germline mismatch at one end, possibly a read error. The chain recombines TRBV29-1 with TRBJ2-1, with 9 bases lining up with TRBD2. CDR1 is SQVTM and CDR2 is ANQGSEA in the germline V gene. The CDR3 is made up of 14 amino acids. The CDR3 DNA follows: TGCAGCGCTAGAACACTAGCGGGTTTCAATGAGCAGTCCTTC. Its translation is CSARTLAGFNEQSF.

This clonotype was detected a few times. This rearrangement joins TRBV20-1 to TRBJ2-7; D gene unclear. CDR3 size: 11 residues. The germline CDR1 and CDR2 sequences are DFQATT and SNEGSKA (reference sequence). V lost 3 bases and J lost 0, with 3 bases in between. Written as DNA, the CDR3 is TGCAGTGCTAGGATCTCCTACGAGCAGTACTTC. Its protein is CSARISYEQYF.

In its sample, this clonotype was seen once. The CDR3 here is CSAISGTSVRDEQYF. CDR3 nucleotide sequence: TGCAGTGCAATTTCCGGGACTAGCGTGAGGGACGAGCAGTACTTC. The chain joins TRBV20-1 to TRBJ2-7; 10 bases align to TRBD2. J was trimmed by 5 bases and V by 6 bases; bases with no gene match: 13. The CDR3 covers 15 residues. CDR1 DFQATT and CDR2 SNEGSKA come from the germline V gene (reference sequence).

On this clonotype: One end of the junction varies from germline; a read error may be responsible. CDR3 loop: CASSQELPAREQYF. The CDR3 DNA follows: TGCGCCAGCAGCCAAGAACTTCCAGCCCGGGAGCAGTACTTC. V and J are TRBV7-2 and TRBJ2-7; D is undetermined. The CDR3 runs 14 residues. Germline CDR1 and CDR2: SGHTA and FQGNSA. The full variable domain, its missing parts supplied by reference TRBV7-2 and TRBJ2-7, is GAGVSQSPSNKVTEKGKDVELRCDPISGHTALYWYRQSLGQGLEFLIYFQGNSAPDKSGLPSDRFSAERTGGSVSTLTIQRTQQEDSAVYLCASSQELPAREQYFGPGTRLTVT.

This clonotype was counted only a few times. In DNA form, the CDR3 reads TGTGCCGGGAGCCGGACAGGGGATTTCCACGAGCAGTACTTC. This encodes CAGSRTGDFHEQYF. The chain combines TRBV2 with TRBJ2-7; TRBD1 matches at 9 bases. The CDR3 is made up of 14 amino acids. Losses at the gene ends were 11 bases for V and 5 bases for J; bases not matched to a gene: 13. Germline lookup yields CDR1 SNHLY and CDR2 FYNNEI.

The gene calls are TRBV4-1 and TRBJ1-4; D may be TRBD1 (5 bases). This CDR3 is 14 amino acids long. Germline assignment: CDR1 MGHRA and CDR2 YSYEKL. Deletions cut 5 bases from V and 4 bases from J, with 11 bases between. DNA of the CDR3: TGCGCCAGCAGCGAGGGACCTGGTAATGAAAAACTGTTTTTT. As protein: CASSEGPGNEKLFF.

The chain recombines TRBV7-2 with TRBJ2-1; D perhaps matches TRBD1 (6 bases). Trimming removed 2 bases from V and 13 bases from J, with 9 bases in between. Germline values: CDR1 SGHTA, CDR2 FQGNSA. The CDR3 runs to 11 residues. CDR3 amino acids: CASSLLQGQFF. The CDR3 bases are TGTGCCAGCAGCTTACTACAGGGACAGTTCTTC. The full variable domain, completed using reference TRBV7-2 and TRBJ2-1, is GAGVSQSPSNKVTEKGKDVELRCDPISGHTALYWYRQSLGQGLEFLIYFQGNSAPDKSGLPSDRFSAERTGGSVSTLTIQRTQQEDSAVYLCASSLLQGQFFGPGTRLTVL.

Comment on this clonotype: A read error may be the cause here, since a much bigger clone is one base away. This chain links TRBV5-8 with TRBJ1-1; D ambiguous. The CDR3 loop spans 14 amino acids. From germline, CDR1 is SGHTS and CDR2 YDEGEE. Here the CDR3 DNA reads TGTGCCAGCAGCTTCGGTCGGCCGAACACTGAAGCTTCCTTT. It encodes CASSFGRPNTEASF.